The 25 T cell receptor beta chains below all came from one sample that was sequenced in a study of T cells in Graves' hyperthyroidism and ophthalmopathy. RNA transcripts were the template for amplifying TCR beta CDR3 regions. Initially, a first-round RT-PCR of the TCR CDR3 employed the HTBI primer set. TCRdb analysed the multiplex PCR reads with MiXCR anew, one entry per CDR3 protein. The data hold hundreds of thousands of distinct CDR3 sequences, with 35% to 40% observed a single time. Specimen: blood. These receptors all come from a man younger than 35 with Graves' hyperthyroidism.

This clonotype was detected many times. The J gene is TRBJ1-1, the V gene TRBV10-3, with 7 bases identical to TRBD1. V dropped 2 bases and J dropped 10; count of bases not matched to a gene: 4. The CDR3 consists of 12 residues. Germline lookup yields CDR1 ENHRY and CDR2 SYGVKD. The CDR3 DNA reads TGTGCCATCAGTGAGGAGGGGGCATCAGCTTTCTTT. Translating it yields CAISEEGASAFF.

This clonotype was observed at least ten times. The chain uses TRBV7-9 and TRBJ1-1; 8 positions match TRBD1. Germline assignment: CDR1 SEHNR and CDR2 FQNEAQ (reference sequence). This CDR3 contains 12 residues. V lost 8 bases and J lost 3; bases outside the gene matches: 2. The CDR3 DNA is TGTGCCAGCGCAGGGGGCGACACTGAAGCTTTCTTT. Translated, it gives CASAGGDTEAFF. Variable domain in full (rest from reference TRBV7-9 and TRBJ1-1): DTGVSQNPRHKITKRGQNVTFRCDPISEHNRLYWYRQTLGQGPEFLTYFQNEAQLEKSRLLSDRFSAERPKGSFSTLEIQRTEQGDSAMYLCASAGGDTEAFFGQGTRLTVV.

CDR3 residues: CSALSGGTYEQYF. In DNA, the CDR3 is TGCAGTGCCCTTAGCGGGGGGACCTACGAGCAGTACTTC. J is TRBJ2-7 and V is TRBV20-1, with 10 positions matching TRBD2. Germline CDR1 and CDR2: DFQATT and SNEGSKA (reference sequence). This CDR3 comprises 13 residues. J was trimmed by 2 bases and V by 6 bases; bases with no gene match: 4.

This clonotype was counted ten times or more. At one end the junction does not follow the germline gene, possibly because of a read error. The rearrangement uses TRBV2 and TRBJ1-5; no firm D call. Looked up from germline, CDR1 is SNHLY and CDR2 is FYNNEI. The CDR3 extends over 15 amino acids. The CDR3 reads CASREADVSVQPQHF. The CDR3 bases are TGTGCCAGCAGGGAAGCTGACGTTTCGGTTCAGCCCCAGCATTTT.

The chain carries TRBV10-1 and TRBJ2-2; D is uncertain. V lost 3 bases to trimming and J lost 10 bases, with 9 bases between them. CDR1 and CDR2 (germline): WNHNN, SYGVQD (reference sequence). CDR3 length: 12 amino acids. The CDR3 sequence: CASSEVAEELFF. The CDR3 coding sequence is TGCGCCAGCAGTGAAGTGGCCGAGGAGCTGTTTTTT.

The table lists this clonotype with a few counts. V gene TRBV20-1 combines with J gene TRBJ2-7; D unresolved. CDR3 length: 11 residues. Between the trimmed V and J ends, which lost 4 bases and 2 bases, there was a span of 6 bases. The V gene's germline CDR1 is DFQATT and CDR2 SNEGSKA (reference sequence). The CDR3 DNA follows: TGCAGTGCTATACACCCCTACGAGCAGTACTTC. Its protein is CSAIHPYEQYF.

The rearrangement links TRBV12-3 or TRBV12-4 to TRBJ1-1; maybe TRBD1 (5 bases). V lost 5 bases, J lost 0 bases, and 19 bases lay in between. The CDR3 contains 17 residues. This chain's CDR3 is CASSPWALLGVNTEAFF. CDR3 in DNA: TGTGCCAGCAGTCCCTGGGCCCTGCTGGGGGTGAACACTGAAGCTTTCTTT.

The sample holds one count of this clonotype. J is TRBJ1-2 and V is TRBV4-3, with D uncertain. Germline-derived CDR1 and CDR2 are LGHNA and YSLEER. CDR3 length equals 15 residues. V dropped 5 bases and J dropped 5 bases, with 18 bases sitting between them. The CDR3 nucleotides read TGCGCCAGCAGCTTCCTAGCGGGATCGGATTATGGCTACACCTTC. Translating it yields CASSFLAGSDYGYTF.

This clonotype was counted at least ten times. This chain joins TRBV10-3 and TRBJ1-1; D unclear. There are 12 residues in the CDR3. From germline, CDR1 is ENHRY and CDR2 SYGVKD. V gave up 9 bases and J gave up 4 bases, with 12 bases separating them. Here the CDR3 reads CAISRDATEAFF. The CDR3 DNA reads as TGTGCCATTTCGAGGGATGCCACTGAAGCTTTCTTT.

There are a few counts of this clonotype. The genes are TRBV20-1 and TRBJ1-2; tentatively, D is TRBD1 (5 bases). Trimming shortened V by 6 bases and J by 4 bases, and 15 bases separated the two germline ends. This CDR3 is built from 13 residues. Germline V CDR1 and CDR2: DFQATT, SNEGSKA (reference sequence). The CDR3 protein is CSATLGTIYGYTF. The CDR3 DNA reads TGCAGTGCCACACTCGGGACTATCTATGGCTACACCTTC.

This clonotype was observed at least ten times. V is TRBV7-9 and J is TRBJ1-2; D unclear. The CDR3 extends over 12 amino acids. V lost 5 bases, J lost 9 bases, and 13 bases lay in between. Germline loops: CDR1 SEHNR, CDR2 FQNEAQ (reference sequence). CDR3 sequence: CASSLGLPSYTF. CDR3 nucleotide sequence: TGTGCCAGCAGCCTAGGTTTGCCAAGCTACACCTTC.

V is TRBV10-3 and J is TRBJ2-2; TRBD2 matches at 9 bases. This CDR3 is built from 14 residues. V shed 10 bases and J 4 bases; nucleotides not matched to a gene: 7. The germline V gene encodes CDR1 ENHRY and CDR2 SYGVKD. The CDR3 here is CASTGTSPTGELFF. The CDR3 region has the DNA TGTGCCAGCACCGGGACTAGCCCCACCGGGGAGCTGTTTTTT.

This clonotype occurred a few times. Germline and junction disagree at one end, which may indicate a read error. This chain joins TRBV7-2 and TRBJ1-2; D gene ambiguous. The germline V gene has CDR1 SGHTA and CDR2 FQGNSA. This CDR3 contains 14 residues. The CDR3 DNA is TGTGTCAGCAGCTTAGTGGCGGGAAACTATGGCTACACCTTC. This codes for CVSSLVAGNYGYTF.

This clonotype has more than one count but fewer than ten. The CDR3 DNA is TGCGCCAGCAGCTTGGAGGGACAGCAAATGAACACTGAAGCTTTCTTT. Translation: CASSLEGQQMNTEAFF. The chain employs TRBV5-1 and TRBJ1-1; 7 bases align to TRBD1. J lost 0 bases, V lost 0 bases, and 5 bases had no gene match. The CDR3 has 16 residues. Germline CDR1 is SGHRS and CDR2 is YFSETQ. Full variable domain (missing parts from reference TRBV5-1 and TRBJ1-1): KAGVTQTPRYLIKTRGQQVTLSCSPISGHRSVSWYQQTPGQGLQFLFEYFSETQRNKGNFPGRFSGRQFSNSRSEMNVSTLELGDSALYLCASSLEGQQMNTEAFFGQGTRLTVV.

This clonotype occurred a few times. This chain joins TRBV2 and TRBJ2-7; D is possibly TRBD2 (6 bases). Germline V gene lookup returns CDR1 SNHLY and CDR2 FYNNEI. The CDR3 loop spans 11 amino acids. V was shortened by 7 bases and J by 6 bases, with 10 bases between the two germline ends. The CDR3 region has the DNA TGTGCCAGCAACGGAGGGCCCGAGCAGTACTTC. As protein: CASNGGPEQYF.

This clonotype was found many times. The chain links TRBV19 to TRBJ2-6; TRBD2 might be the D (6 bases). The CDR3 runs 17 residues. Trimming left V 5 bases short and J 0 bases short, with 14 bases between. In germline, CDR1 is LNHDA, CDR2 SQIVND (reference sequence). CDR3 DNA: TGTGCCAGTAGTTCTCCGGGACTTAGCTCTGGGGCCAACGTCCTGACTTTC. Translation: CASSSPGLSSGANVLTF.

Note on this clonotype: Possible read error: a much larger clone is one base away. The conserved phenylalanine or tryptophan normally closing the CDR3 is absent here, so this likely arose from a read error. The DNA is left out, because the CDR3 cannot be placed on it with certainty; the CDR3 is given as TCRdb lists it. The V and J genes are TRBV7-9 and TRBJ1-1; TRBD1, the table's D call, lacks a check against the DNA. The germline V gene encodes CDR1 SEHNR and CDR2 FQNEAQ (reference sequence). The CDR3 has 11 residues if both end residues are counted. The CDR3 sequence is CTSSGGHRHRL.

This clonotype was picked up a small number of times. The genes are TRBV11-2 and TRBJ2-5; 10 bases are shared with TRBD2. V was clipped by 5 bases and J by 4 bases; unmatched bases: 10. The CDR3 length is 16 residues. The germline V gene encodes CDR1 SGHAT and CDR2 FQNNGV. The CDR3 sequence: CASSVSSGGDRETQYF. The CDR3 nucleotides are TGTGCCAGCAGCGTGTCGAGCGGGGGGGATCGAGAGACCCAGTACTTC.

V usage is TRBV6-5 and J usage is TRBJ2-7; D possibly corresponds to TRBD1 (5 bases). From germline, CDR1 is MNHEY and CDR2 SVGAGI. V was pared by 6 bases and J by 2 bases, with 14 bases between. This CDR3 has 14 residues. CDR3 amino acids: CASSSSWGPYEQYF. CDR3 in DNA: TGTGCCAGCAGCTCCTCCTGGGGCCCCTACGAGCAGTACTTC.

This clonotype was found many times. The rearrangement joins TRBV25-1 to TRBJ2-2, with D possibly matching TRBD1 (5 bases). There are 13 residues in the CDR3. V was trimmed by 8 bases and J by 0 bases, leaving 7 bases between them. Germline assignment: CDR1 MGHDK and CDR2 SYGVNS. DNA for the CDR3: TGTGCCAGCGAGACAGCGAACACCGGGGAGCTGTTTTTT. It codes for CASETANTGELFF. Full variable domain (remainder filled in from reference TRBV25-1 and TRBJ2-2): EADIYQTPRYLVIGTGKKITLECSQTMGHDKMYWYQQDPGMELHLIHYSYGVNSTEKGDLSSESTVSRIRTEHFPLTLESARPSHTSQYLCASETANTGELFFGEGSRLTVL.

At least ten counts were recorded for this clonotype. The V gene is TRBV6-5, the J gene TRBJ1-1; D call uncertain. Germline V gene data show CDR1 as MNHEY and CDR2 as SVGAGI. Trimming pared 8 bases from V and 8 bases from J, leaving 6 bases between. The CDR3 is 9 amino acids. CDR3 bases: TGTGCCAGCGGTTTGGAAGCTTTCTTT. Translation gives CASGLEAFF.

The V and J genes are TRBV5-6 and TRBJ1-5; TRBD1 agrees at 10 bases. Trimming took 1 base from V and 7 from J; bases not matched to a gene: 5. The CDR3 has 15 residues. Germline assignment: CDR1 SGHDT and CDR2 YYEEEE. The CDR3 region is CASSLFRDRGQPQHF. In DNA form, the CDR3 reads TGTGCCAGCAGCTTGTTCCGGGACAGGGGCCAGCCCCAGCATTTT.

The chain couples TRBV6-1 to TRBJ2-2, with D perhaps matching TRBD1 or TRBD2 (5 bases each). Germline V gives CDR1 MNHNS, CDR2 SASEGT. The CDR3 spans 14 residues. V was cut by 8 bases and J by 6 bases, with 16 bases left in between. The CDR3 DNA reads as TGTGCCAGCTTCGAATCATGGGGGTCCGGGGAGCTGTTTTTT. This codes for CASFESWGSGELFF.

The chain employs TRBV5-1 and TRBJ1-6, with D possibly matching TRBD1 (6 bases). Germline CDR1 is SGHRS and CDR2 is YFSETQ. Trimming stripped 2 bases from V and 8 bases from J, with 8 bases between. The CDR3 loop spans 13 amino acids. The CDR3 region is CASSLQGHSPLHF. DNA of the CDR3: TGCGCCAGCAGCTTACAGGGACATTCACCCCTCCACTTT. Filled out from reference TRBV5-1 and TRBJ1-6, the complete variable domain reads KAGVTQTPRYLIKTRGQQVTLSCSPISGHRSVSWYQQTPGQGLQFLFEYFSETQRNKGNFPGRFSGRQFSNSRSEMNVSTLELGDSALYLCASSLQGHSPLHFGNGTRLTVT.

The rearrangement uses TRBV7-6 and TRBJ1-6, with D possibly matching TRBD1 (5 bases). From germline, CDR1 is SGHVS and CDR2 FNYEAQ. This CDR3 is 15 amino acids long. V was cut by 3 bases and J by 6 bases, with 12 bases left in between. As DNA, the CDR3 is TGTGCCAGCAGCTTGGGCGGGGGACCTAATTCACCCCTCCACTTT. It codes for CASSLGGGPNSPLHF.